The sequence of this T cell receptor beta chain was determined in a study of early stage breast cancer tumors. Some clones are missing from TCRdb's copy, which holds only in-frame ones; the method was immunoSEQ multiplex PCR. Here the sample spans more than 65,000 clones, around 80% being singletons. Study-level points and caveats: Compared with adjacent normal breast, tumors showed about 2.4-fold denser, more clonal T cells.

This clone was seen more than once but under ten times. The antigen remains unidentified. This receptor was identified in a person aged 35-55 years with breast cancer. The sequenced sample consisted of blood.

CDR3 in DNA: TGTGCCAGCAGCGCCCTCTCCAATGAGCAGTTCTTC. Translating it yields CASSALSNEQFF. V and J are TRBV2 and TRBJ2-1; no clear D. CDR3 size: 12 residues. Deletions cut 6 bases from V and 6 bases from J, with 9 bases between. Germline values: CDR1 SNHLY, CDR2 FYNNEI.